These T cell receptor beta chains were read from a single sample in a study of breast tumors, draining lymph nodes, adjacent tissues. TCRdb analysed the multiplex PCR reads with MiXCR anew, one entry per CDR3 protein. The sample records 200,000 to 300,000 distinct CDR3 sequences, 30% to 35% being singletons. Material for sequencing was axillary lymph node tissue. The receptors come from a female donor with breast cancer. Some clones in this sample may be carry-over from other donors' samples. Both conserved end residues are part of each CDR3. Each record gives: J gene, D gene, clone size, V gene, CDR3 length, CDR3 DNA, CDR3 protein. The D gene is left open where the match is weak. The size of a clone is reported for some rows only, either as once, few or many, or as a class for expanded clones.

J: TRBJ1-4; D: NA; size: NA; V: TRBV15; length: 16; DNA: TGTGCCACCAGCAGCGTCCGGGGGGACGCTAATGAAAAACTGTTTTTT; CDR3: CATSSVRGDANEKLFF
J: TRBJ1-3; D: TRBD1; size: many; V: TRBV5-4; length: 15; DNA: TGTGCCAGCAGCCCTGGACAGGGTAGGGGAAACACCATATATTTT; CDR3: CASSPGQGRGNTIYF
J: TRBJ2-4; D: TRBD1; size: NA; V: TRBV18; length: 14; DNA: TGTGCCAGCTCGCAACAGGGGACCAAAAACATTCAGTACTTC; CDR3: CASSQQGTKNIQYF
J: TRBJ2-1; D: NA; size: few; V: TRBV28; length: 14; DNA: TGTGCCAGACGGGGCCGAAACGAATTGCCTGGGCAGTTCTTC; CDR3: CARRGRNELPGQFF
J: TRBJ2-3; D: NA; size: many; V: TRBV20-1; length: 15; DNA: TGCAGTGCTAGTTTTTTGCGGGCGAGCACAGATACGCAGTATTTT; CDR3: CSASFLRASTDTQYF
J: TRBJ2-2; D: TRBD2; size: few; V: TRBV5-4; length: 16; DNA: TGTGCCAGCAGCTTGGGACTAGCGGGAGTGACCGGGGAGCTGTTTTTT; CDR3: CASSLGLAGVTGELFF
J: TRBJ2-3; D: NA; size: many; V: TRBV19; length: 15; DNA: TGTGCCAGTAGTATAAGCCGACAGGACACAGATACGCAGTATTTT; CDR3: CASSISRQDTDTQYF
J: TRBJ2-7; D: TRBD1; size: many; V: TRBV24-1; length: 16; DNA: TGTGCCACCAGTGAGTCGACAGGGTCTAGGTCCTACGAGCAGTACTTC; CDR3: CATSESTGSRSYEQYF
J: TRBJ2-1; D: NA; size: many; V: TRBV5-1; length: 15; DNA: TGCGCCAGCAGCTTGGCGGGGAATTTGTACAATGAGCAGTTCTTC; CDR3: CASSLAGNLYNEQFF
J: TRBJ2-2; D: NA; size: many; V: TRBV7-2; length: 13; DNA: TGTGCCAGCAGCTTAAGGGAGTCCGGGGAGCTGTTTTTT; CDR3: CASSLRESGELFF
J: TRBJ1-5; D: NA; size: NA; V: TRBV29-1; length: 12; DNA: TGCAACGTGAGACTAGCGGGAGAGGGCGAGCATTTT; CDR3: CNVRLAGEGEHF
J: TRBJ1-2; D: NA; size: many; V: TRBV7-9; length: 13; DNA: TGTGCCAGCAGCCCCCGGGGGGGGAAAGGCTACACCTTC; CDR3: CASSPRGGKGYTF
J: TRBJ2-4; D: NA; size: NA; V: TRBV19; length: 15; DNA: TGTGCCAGTAGTATTGGAGGGGTAGCCAAAAACATTCAGTACTTC; CDR3: CASSIGGVAKNIQYF
J: TRBJ1-3; D: TRBD1; size: once; V: TRBV11-2; length: 17; DNA: TGTGCCAGCAGCCGGACAGGGGGAATGATCTCTGGAAACACCATATATTTT; CDR3: CASSRTGGMISGNTIYF
J: TRBJ1-5; D: NA; size: many; V: TRBV12-3/TRBV12-4; length: 14; DNA: TGTGCCAGCAGTTTACATACGGCGGATCAGCCCCAGCATTTT; CDR3: CASSLHTADQPQHF
J: TRBJ2-5; D: TRBD1; size: many; V: TRBV2; length: 15; DNA: TGTGCCAGCGGAAGCACAGGGGCGTACCAAGAGACCCAGTACTTC; CDR3: CASGSTGAYQETQYF
J: TRBJ2-5; D: TRBD2; size: many; V: TRBV19; length: 16; DNA: TGTGCCAGTAGTATTCTAGCGGGAGGGCCTGTGGAGACCCAGTACTTC; CDR3: CASSILAGGPVETQYF
J: TRBJ2-1; D: TRBD2; size: many; V: TRBV5-1; length: 14; DNA: TGCGCCAGCAGCTTAACTAGCGGGAGCGGTGAGCAGTTCTTC; CDR3: CASSLTSGSGEQFF
J: TRBJ2-7; D: TRBD1; size: many; V: TRBV6-1; length: 14; DNA: TGTGCCAGCAGGGACAGGGGACAGAGTTACGAGCAGTACTTC; CDR3: CASRDRGQSYEQYF
J: TRBJ1-4; D: TRBD1; size: NA; V: TRBV29-1; length: 16; DNA: TGCAGCGTTGATAAGGGACAGGGGCTTACTAATGAAAAACTGTTTTTT; CDR3: CSVDKGQGLTNEKLFF
J: TRBJ1-2; D: TRBD1; size: few; V: TRBV11-2; length: 15; DNA: TGTGCCAGCAGCTCGACCGGCCAGGGGGCTGGGGGCTACACCTTC; CDR3: CASSSTGQGAGGYTF
J: TRBJ2-5; D: NA; size: many; V: TRBV20-1; length: 15; DNA: TGCAGTGCTAGAGATCTGGCGGGCCCCCAAGAGACCCAGTACTTC; CDR3: CSARDLAGPQETQYF
J: TRBJ1-1; D: NA; size: NA; V: TRBV11-3; length: 12; DNA: TGTGCCAGCAGCTTACAGAACACTGAAGCTTTCTTT; CDR3: CASSLQNTEAFF
J: TRBJ2-1; D: TRBD1; size: many; V: TRBV7-3; length: 15; DNA: TGTGCCAGCAGCCTCAGACAGGGGGGACACAATGAGCAGTTCTTC; CDR3: CASSLRQGGHNEQFF
J: TRBJ2-2; D: NA; size: few; V: TRBV12-3/TRBV12-4; length: 16; DNA: TGTGCCAGCAGTTTAGCCCGCTCCCCGAACACCGGGGAGCTGTTTTTT; CDR3: CASSLARSPNTGELFF
J: TRBJ2-3; D: TRBD1; size: few; V: TRBV6-5; length: 17; DNA: TGTGCCAGCAGTTACTCGGGGGTCGGGACAGGCACAGATACGCAGTATTTT; CDR3: CASSYSGVGTGTDTQYF
J: TRBJ1-2; D: TRBD1; size: many; V: TRBV12-3/TRBV12-4; length: 16; DNA: TGTGCCAGCACCATCGGGATCCGGGACAGGGGCTATGGCTACACCTTC; CDR3: CASTIGIRDRGYGYTF
J: TRBJ1-6; D: NA; size: many; V: TRBV12-3/TRBV12-4; length: 17; DNA: TGTGCCAGCAGCCACGGGGGGTCTGTGCGTGATAATTCACCCCTCCACTTT; CDR3: CASSHGGSVRDNSPLHF
J: TRBJ1-1; D: NA; size: NA; V: TRBV12-3/TRBV12-4; length: 15; DNA: TGTGCCAGCAGTCGGCGCCGGGACCTAAACACTGAAGCTTTCTTT; CDR3: CASSRRRDLNTEAFF
J: TRBJ2-4; D: NA; size: NA; V: TRBV7-3; length: 15; DNA: TGTGCCAGCAGCCAAGATGGGGGACACTCAAACATTCAGTACTTC; CDR3: CASSQDGGHSNIQYF
J: TRBJ2-5; D: NA; size: many; V: TRBV7-9; length: 16; DNA: TGTGCCAGCAGTCGTTCCGTGGGTTTGATGGAAGAGACCCAGTACTTC; CDR3: CASSRSVGLMEETQYF
J: TRBJ2-5; D: NA; size: many; V: TRBV4-2; length: 16; DNA: TGTGCCAGCAGCCAAGGGCCGGGTACCTTCCAAGAGACCCAGTACTTC; CDR3: CASSQGPGTFQETQYF
J: TRBJ1-5; D: NA; size: many; V: TRBV7-9; length: 12; DNA: TGTGCCAGCAGCTTAGGGCGGGGGCCCCAGCATTTT; CDR3: CASSLGRGPQHF
J: TRBJ1-5; D: TRBD1; size: many; V: TRBV19; length: 14; DNA: TGTGCCAGTAGTACACAGGGGGTCAATCAGCCCCAGCATTTT; CDR3: CASSTQGVNQPQHF
J: TRBJ2-2; D: TRBD1; size: many; V: TRBV7-8; length: 15; DNA: TGTGCCAGCAGGGCCGGGACAGCGAACACCGGGGAGCTGTTTTTT; CDR3: CASRAGTANTGELFF
J: TRBJ1-2; D: NA; size: few; V: TRBV27; length: 14; DNA: TGTGCCAGCAGTTTAAGGGGGGAAAACTATGGCTACACCTTC; CDR3: CASSLRGENYGYTF
J: TRBJ2-5; D: TRBD2; size: NA; V: TRBV6-1; length: 23; DNA: TGTGCCAGCAGTGATGTTGGGGGCCCCCTGGCAGGGCCAATTCCAGCGGGAGTTGAGACCCAGTACTTC; CDR3: CASSDVGGPLAGPIPAGVETQYF
J: TRBJ2-2; D: TRBD2; size: many; V: TRBV7-2; length: 17; DNA: TGTGCCAGCAGCTGGGGACTAGCGGGAGGAAACACCGGGGAGCTGTTTTTT; CDR3: CASSWGLAGGNTGELFF
J: TRBJ1-6; D: TRBD1; size: many; V: TRBV7-8; length: 15; DNA: TGTGCCAGCAGCTCGGCAGGGACAGGGGTTTCACCCCTCCACTTT; CDR3: CASSSAGTGVSPLHF